This entry is about one T cell receptor (beta chain). Its antigen is unknown. The data were obtained in a study of monozygotic twins with inflammatory bowel disease (dated 2019 in TCRdb). As for the study more broadly: A total of about 28 monozygotic twin pairs were included in the full study, comprising nine German pairs (four IBD-concordant, five IBD-discordant) and 19 IBD-discordant Danish pairs. Disease-associated traits were sought mainly through comparisons between IBD patients and their genetically identical healthy co-twins within discordant pairs. Each individual had, on average, about 151 000 unique TCRalpha sequences and 181 000 unique TCRbeta sequences available for analysis.

The library was made by 5' RACE. The input for every TCR library was around 4,000 ng of total RNA. For each sample, cDNA synthesis with SMARTScribe reverse transcriptase was split into eight separate reactions. During cDNA synthesis, template switching was used to introduce unique molecular identifiers that contained a 6-nucleotide sample barcode. Amplification of TCRalpha and TCRbeta cDNA involved two nested PCRs of roughly 16 and 10 cycles, and each PCR was followed by bead purification. Before amplification, the cDNA was both treated with uracil DNA-glycosylase and purified with the QIAquick PCR purification kit. The second PCR was the step at which Illumina TruSeq-compatible adapters and sample-specific barcodes were added. TapeStation and Qubit were used to check library quality and concentration, and around 5.2 ng of each library went into the pool. Pooled libraries were sequenced on an Illumina HiSeq2500 single-index Rapid Run with 2 x 100 bp reads and custom sequencing primers. For the original study's pipeline: PCR and sequencing errors were corrected by UMI-based consensus assembly using MiGEC version 1.2.6. MiXCR version 2.1.1 was used for V(D)J alignment, clonotype assembly and CDR3 extraction. To normalise gene usage, clonotype sharing and MAIT/NKT TCR abundance, the analysis used the top 1000, 10 000 and 20 000 clonotypes per sample. After downsampling to 27 000 UMIs, diversity was calculated as the inverse Simpson index using the vegan R package. Paired Mann-Whitney U tests were applied to discordant twin pairs, with Benjamini-Hochberg correction for multiple testing. Based on TCRdb reprocessing of the reads, there is one entry per CDR3 protein sequence, and DNA is missing. These V and J calls are TCRdb output, not the study's own analysis. The sample table holds 350,000 to 500,000 distinct CDR3 sequences. Of the sample, 2% to 2.5% falls within the top ten clones.

Beyond this particular receptor, the publication reports: No single strong signal or clonotype linked to IBD turned up in the results, so the idea that one exists was not supported. The analysis was unable to tell different T cell subtypes apart. A decrease in TCRbeta repertoire diversity, as measured by inverse Simpson index, was observed in IBD patients compared with their healthy co-twins. Fewer clonotypes were shared with other individuals by IBD patients than by healthy twins, most markedly in patients showing signs of disease activity. Repertoire similarity did not differ between concordant and discordant twins, which could be due to limited statistical power. Because patients were on differing immunosuppressive treatments, the repertoires may have picked up extra background noise and inter-individual variability.

From each donor, an approximately 2.5 ml peripheral blood sample was drawn into PAXgene tubes and stored at -80 degrees C. Without T cell sorting, total RNA was isolated from whole blood using the PAXgene blood miRNA kit on an automated QIAcube. Deep TCRalpha and TCRbeta repertoire profiling with unique molecular barcoding was performed on peripheral blood of monozygotic twin pairs concordant or discordant for inflammatory bowel disease. Smoking habits were recorded for all twin pairs, and each individual was classified as a current, former or never smoker. The sequencing input was blood. The TCR originated in a human donor with ulcerative colitis or Crohn's disease, or a healthy co-twin of an affected twin (not recorded which).

The CDR3 has the sequence CSASENTEAFF. The rearrangement combines TRBV20-1 with TRBJ1-1. According to the germline V gene (reference sequence), CDR1 reads DFQATT and CDR2 reads SNEGSKA. CDR3 length: 11 amino acids, cysteine to phenylalanine. No DNA sequence is on record.